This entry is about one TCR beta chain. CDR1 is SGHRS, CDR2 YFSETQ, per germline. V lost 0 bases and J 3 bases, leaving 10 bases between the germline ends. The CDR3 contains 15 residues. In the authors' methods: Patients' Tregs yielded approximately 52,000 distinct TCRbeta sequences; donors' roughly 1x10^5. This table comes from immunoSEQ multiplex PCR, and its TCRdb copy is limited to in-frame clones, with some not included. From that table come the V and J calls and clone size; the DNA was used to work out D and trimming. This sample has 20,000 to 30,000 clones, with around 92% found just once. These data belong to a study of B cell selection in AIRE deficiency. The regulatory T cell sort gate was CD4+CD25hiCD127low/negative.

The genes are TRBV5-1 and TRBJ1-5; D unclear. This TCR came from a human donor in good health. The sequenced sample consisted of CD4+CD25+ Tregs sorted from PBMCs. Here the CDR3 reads CASSLDGQTNQPQHF. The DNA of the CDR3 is TGCGCCAGCAGCTTGGATGGGCAAACCAATCAGCCCCAGCATTTT.